These T cell receptor beta chains were read from a single sample in a study of blood T cell repertoires in COVID-19. Repertoires were generated with immunoSEQ multiplex PCR, while TCRdb's copy carries only in-frame clones and drops some. This table holds approximately 290,000 clones, approximately 90% found once. Sequenced material: PBMCs or T cells enriched from blood (not recorded which). These TCRs come from a woman in her 30s who had recovered from COVID-19. The CDR3 runs from the conserved cysteine through the conserved F or W. A D gene is named only where the DNA matches it firmly. Expanded clones get a size class; other rows say once, few or many, or leave the size out.

v_call: TRBV3-1/TRBV3-2; clone_size: NA; j_call: TRBJ1-2; d_call: NA; cdr3_aa: CASSQNPEGFNGYTF; cdr3_nt: TGTGCCAGCAGCCAAAATCCCGAGGGATTTAATGGCTACACCTTC
v_call: TRBV28; clone_size: NA; j_call: TRBJ2-5; d_call: TRBD2; cdr3_aa: CASSPRLAGAEETQYF; cdr3_nt: TGTGCCAGCAGTCCACGACTAGCGGGAGCAGAAGAGACCCAGTACTTC
v_call: TRBV11-2; clone_size: NA; j_call: TRBJ1-1; d_call: NA; cdr3_aa: CASSTHGGRRNTEAFF; cdr3_nt: TGTGCCAGCAGTACTCACGGGGGAAGGCGGAACACTGAAGCTTTCTTT
v_call: TRBV7-2; clone_size: NA; j_call: TRBJ2-3; d_call: NA; cdr3_aa: CASSLWLLSTDTQYF; cdr3_nt: TGTGCCAGCAGCTTATGGCTTCTCTCCACAGATACGCAGTATTTT
v_call: TRBV28; clone_size: NA; j_call: TRBJ1-4; d_call: NA; cdr3_aa: CASRPTYKESLNEKLFF; cdr3_nt: TGTGCCAGCAGACCGACTTACAAGGAGTCTCTTAATGAAAAACTGTTTTTT
v_call: TRBV18; clone_size: NA; j_call: TRBJ2-5; d_call: TRBD1; cdr3_aa: CASKTGGETQYF; cdr3_nt: TGTGCCAGCAAGACAGGGGGTGAGACCCAGTACTTC
v_call: TRBV6-5; clone_size: NA; j_call: TRBJ1-6; d_call: NA; cdr3_aa: CASSYSNGGVGSPLHF; cdr3_nt: TGTGCCAGCAGTTACTCGAATGGGGGGGTAGGTTCACCCCTCCACTTT
v_call: TRBV2; clone_size: NA; j_call: TRBJ2-5; d_call: NA; cdr3_aa: CASSGTVQETQYF; cdr3_nt: TGTGCCAGCAGTGGGACAGTCCAAGAGACCCAGTACTTC
v_call: TRBV28; clone_size: NA; j_call: TRBJ2-2; d_call: TRBD2; cdr3_aa: CASSFIGLAGLITGELFF; cdr3_nt: TGTGCCAGCAGTTTCATAGGACTAGCGGGACTTATTACCGGGGAGCTGTTTTTT
v_call: TRBV4-1; clone_size: NA; j_call: TRBJ1-6; d_call: TRBD1; cdr3_aa: CASSRGQVNSPLHF; cdr3_nt: TGCGCCAGCAGCCGGGGACAGGTTAATTCACCCCTCCACTTT
v_call: TRBV5-1; clone_size: NA; j_call: TRBJ1-1; d_call: NA; cdr3_aa: CASSSGTGGVEAFF; cdr3_nt: TGCGCCAGCAGCTCCGGGACCGGGGGGGTGGAGGCTTTCTTT
v_call: TRBV2; clone_size: NA; j_call: TRBJ2-1; d_call: NA; cdr3_aa: CASKSEWNNEQFF; cdr3_nt: TGTGCCAGCAAAAGCGAGTGGAACAATGAGCAGTTCTTC
v_call: TRBV11-2; clone_size: NA; j_call: TRBJ2-1; d_call: NA; cdr3_aa: CASRLGNAQTSYNEQFF; cdr3_nt: TGTGCCAGCAGGTTAGGGAACGCACAGACCTCCTACAATGAGCAGTTCTTC
v_call: TRBV27; clone_size: NA; j_call: TRBJ2-7; d_call: TRBD1; cdr3_aa: CASSSLGTGKYEQYF; cdr3_nt: TGTGCCAGCAGTTCCCTCGGGACAGGCAAATACGAGCAGTACTTC
v_call: TRBV9; clone_size: NA; j_call: TRBJ2-5; d_call: NA; cdr3_aa: CASSVAGVETQYF; cdr3_nt: TGTGCCAGCAGCGTAGCGGGGGTGGAGACCCAGTACTTC
v_call: TRBV9; clone_size: NA; j_call: TRBJ1-1; d_call: NA; cdr3_aa: CASSTTGPNTEAFF; cdr3_nt: TGTGCCAGCAGCACCACAGGTCCGAACACTGAAGCTTTCTTT
v_call: TRBV2; clone_size: few; j_call: TRBJ2-7; d_call: TRBD2; cdr3_aa: CASSPPWTSSYEQYF; cdr3_nt: TGTGCCAGCAGCCCACCCTGGACTAGTTCCTACGAGCAGTACTTC
v_call: TRBV5-1; clone_size: NA; j_call: TRBJ2-3; d_call: TRBD2; cdr3_aa: CASSPTSYTDTQYF; cdr3_nt: TGCGCCAGCAGCCCGACTAGCTACACAGATACGCAGTATTTT